This T cell receptor (beta chain) was sequenced in a study of blood T cell repertoires in COVID-19 (dated by TCRdb to the early 2020s). Looking at the study overall: Samples covering the acute and convalescent phases of COVID-19 were provided by collaborators in the United States, Italy and Spain. Samples were obtained from the ongoing ImmuneRACE study (first 160 participants) and from roughly 1,300 subjects provided by 6 global collaborators. The prospective study material was composed of cDNA or gDNA derived from T cells, B-cell-depleted T cells, or PBMCs. The repertoires were released in a freely available public database intended as a resource for research on the immune response to SARS-CoV-2. A de-identified subject ID, COVID-19 status, age in years and sex were almost always included in the sample metadata. Subjects who had been exposed to COVID-19, were actively infected with it, or had recovered from it provided the deeply sampled blood TCRbeta repertoires that made up the dataset. Where HLA class I and class II types were available, the types were taken from metadata supplied by the sample provider, not from assay-based typing. What the authors observed across the whole study: Clinical and demographic metadata were provided uncurated, with the amount varying by source and participant.

About this clone itself: The antigen it binds to is not known. No base quality values were provided; no much bigger clone lies one nucleotide off.

The germline V gene encodes CDR1 LGHNA and CDR2 YSLEER. The CDR3 starts with the cysteine, ends with the phenylalanine, and has 14 residues. The read is trimmed to its CDR3 DNA, 42 bases read in frame from base 1. Trimmed from V: 4 bases; trimmed from J: 10 bases; junction bases lacking a gene match: 10. In the prospective study, participants were roughly 18 to 100 years old, resided in 25 or so geographic areas of the United States, and were enrolled through a virtual design. In the prospective study, cohorts were assigned on the basis of participant-reported clinical history obtained from a screening survey and a study questionnaire. Exposed participants had been in contact, within 2 weeks of entering the study, with a person who had a PCR-confirmed or clinician-diagnosed case of COVID-19. In the prospective study, whole blood, serum and a nasopharyngeal or oropharyngeal swab were collected from each participant by mobile phlebotomists. Over a roughly 2-month period, participants in the prospective study had the option of providing additional blood draws and questionnaires. Blood samples from the prospective study were shipped frozen or at room temperature prior to DNA extraction.

TCRbeta CDR3 regions were amplified from genomic DNA using the immunoSEQ Assay, a bias-controlled multiplex PCR. On the authors' methods: Nucleated cell counts per sample were estimated from amplification of reference gene primers within the assay. To quantify the absolute abundance of each unique TCRbeta CDR3 rearrangement, sequence reads were collapsed and filtered. For each sample, productive Simpson clonality was calculated as the square root of Simpson's diversity index across productive rearrangements. TCRdb mirrors the immuneACCESS table, restricted to in-frame sequences. Some clones are absent from its copies; in checked studies, under half trace to an unresolved V gene, and the reason for the others is unknown. V and J calls and clone size are as listed in that table; D and trimming were resolved from the DNA. In all, the sample holds 350,000 to 450,000 clones, and 88% of those were seen once. The ten largest clones take up roughly 1.4% of the sample.

Sequencing was performed on PBMCs or T cells enriched from blood (not recorded which). The rearrangement joined TRBV4-3 to TRBJ2-1; 7 junctional bases match TRBD1. The receptor's source is a young woman who had been exposed to COVID-19. The CDR3 reads CASSLRDSFGEQFF. DNA sequence: TGCGCCAGCAGCCTCCGGGACAGTTTTGGCGAGCAGTTCTTC.